A selection of T cell receptor beta chains follows, all from one sample in a study of vaccination and CD4 T cells after COVID-19. Their specific antigens are unknown. TCRdb itself ran the PCR reads through MiXCR, one entry per CDR3 protein. The sample records about 12,000 distinct CDR3 sequences, about 72% being singletons. Sequenced material: CD4+ T cells from blood, cultured in vitro. The receptors come from a human donor who had recovered from COVID-19. Each CDR3 is given with its conserved first and last residue. The D gene is left open where the match is weak. A row's size may be missing; if present it is once, few, many or a size class.

v_call	clone_size	d_call	j_call	cdr3_nt	cdr3_aa
TRBV19	-	-	TRBJ2-6	TGTGCCAGTAGGACACTCTCTGGGGCCAACGTCCTGACTTTC	CASRTLSGANVLTF
TRBV28	once	-	TRBJ1-2	TGTGCCAGCAGTTCCCCCACCGATGGCTACACCTTC	CASSSPTDGYTF
TRBV6-5	once	-	TRBJ1-1	TGTGCCAGCAGTTACTCGGGCAGGAAGAACACTGAAGCTTTCTTT	CASSYSGRKNTEAFF
TRBV6-1	-	TRBD2	TRBJ2-1	TGTGCCATCAGTGGGACTAGCGGCTACAATGAGCAGTTCTTC	CAISGTSGYNEQFF
TRBV6-5	-	-	TRBJ2-3	TGTGCCAGCAGTTACTCGAGGGGGGCCGGGGATGCTACGCAGTATTTT	CASSYSRGAGDATQYF
TRBV7-2	-	TRBD1	TRBJ2-7	TGTGCCAGCAGCTGGGCCAGGGGGAACTACGAGCAGTACTTC	CASSWARGNYEQYF
TRBV20-1	-	-	TRBJ1-3	TGCAGTGCTAGTCATCCAGGGCCCGGAAACACCATATATTTT	CSASHPGPGNTIYF
TRBV25-1	-	-	TRBJ2-7	TGTGCCAGCAGTGAATCTGCAGCGCAGTACTTC	CASSESAAQYF
TRBV12-3/TRBV12-4	-	-	TRBJ2-7	TGTGCCAGCAGTTTAGATCTTGGAGGGGACAGACCCTACGAGCAGTACTTC	CASSLDLGGDRPYEQYF
TRBV20-1	-	-	TRBJ2-1	TGCAGTGCTAGTAGACTAAGCTCCTACAATGAGCAGTTCTTC	CSASRLSSYNEQFF
TRBV20-1	-	-	TRBJ2-2	TGCAGTGCTAGAGTTGGACAGTCGAACACCGGGGAGCTGTTTTTT	CSARVGQSNTGELFF
TRBV7-2	large	-	TRBJ1-1	TGTGCCAGCAGCCCCTATTTGAACACTGAAGCTTTCTTT	CASSPYLNTEAFF
TRBV20-1	-	TRBD1	TRBJ1-6	TGCAGTGCTAGGCAGGGGGGGCGGAGAGATAATTCACCCCTCCACTTT	CSARQGGRRDNSPLHF
TRBV2	-	-	TRBJ1-1	TGTGCCAGCAGAGAAGAACCCCGGGGTTTCGAAGCTTTCTTT	CASREEPRGFEAFF
TRBV18	-	-	TRBJ1-6	TGTGCCAGCTCACCATACCGGGACACACCTTCACCCCTCCACTTT	CASSPYRDTPSPLHF
TRBV7-9	-	-	TRBJ1-5	TGTGCCAGCAGCTTAGGGGATCAGCCCCAGCATTTT	CASSLGDQPQHF
TRBV7-2	-	-	TRBJ1-2	TGTGCCAGCAGCTTTGGGCAGTCTCGAAGGAATGGCTACACCTTC	CASSFGQSRRNGYTF
TRBV7-2	-	TRBD1	TRBJ2-5	TGTGCCAGCAGCCGAGACAGGGGGAGGCAAGAGACCCAGTACTTC	CASSRDRGRQETQYF
TRBV7-2	-	-	TRBJ1-3	TGTGCCAGCAGCTTAGCGGCTAGTCTCTCTGGAAACACCATATATTTT	CASSLAASLSGNTIYF
TRBV27	-	TRBD2	TRBJ2-7	TGTGCCAGCAGTTCCGCGGGAGCGGGGGGTTTTGGGCAGTACTTC	CASSSAGAGGFGQYF
TRBV7-3	-	-	TRBJ2-1	TGTGCCAGCAGCTTAAGGCCCCCACGGTACAACAATGAGCAGTTCTTC	CASSLRPPRYNNEQFF
TRBV5-1	-	-	TRBJ1-6	TGCGCCAGCAGCTTGGTTCGGAGTGGGTCACCCCTCCACTTT	CASSLVRSGSPLHF
TRBV6-5	-	-	TRBJ2-5	TGTGCCAGCAGTTACCGGGGGCCAAAGACCCAGTACTTC	CASSYRGPKTQYF
TRBV7-2	-	-	TRBJ1-2	TGTGCCAGCAGCATGTGGGCAGGGGCCACTGCTGGCTACACCTTC	CASSMWAGATAGYTF
TRBV2	-	-	TRBJ2-5	TGTGCCAGCAGTGAACGAGAGACCCAGTACTTC	CASSERETQYF
TRBV11-2	few	-	TRBJ1-2	TGTGCCAGCAGCCACCCAGGAGTTCGAGGCTACACCTTC	CASSHPGVRGYTF
TRBV11-2	-	-	TRBJ2-3	TGTGCCAGCAGCCCTATATGGAACATGGACAGCCAAGGCACAGATACGCAGTATTTT	CASSPIWNMDSQGTDTQYF
TRBV7-9	once	-	TRBJ1-4	TGTGCCAGCAGCTTAGGACAGTCAGGCACGGAAAAACTGTTTTTT	CASSLGQSGTEKLFF
TRBV7-3	-	TRBD2	TRBJ2-3	TGTGCCAGCAGCTTACTAGCGGGCCCCACAGATACGCAGTATTTT	CASSLLAGPTDTQYF
TRBV28	medium-sized	-	TRBJ1-5	TGTGCATGTGGGGGCGGACAGCCCCAGCATTTT	CACGGGQPQHF
TRBV20-1	-	TRBD2	TRBJ2-5	TGCAGTGCTAGTGTGGCGGGAGAAATCCAAGAGACCCAGTACTTC	CSASVAGEIQETQYF
TRBV6-1	-	-	TRBJ1-6	TGTGCCAGCAGCTCAGGGAGGATTTATTCACCCCTCCACTTT	CASSSGRIYSPLHF
TRBV6-2/TRBV6-3	-	-	TRBJ1-5	TGTGCCAGCAGCCAGGATCGGGGCCTCACGCAGCCCCAGCATTTT	CASSQDRGLTQPQHF
TRBV30	once	TRBD1	TRBJ1-2	TGTGCCTGGAGTGTACGACAGGGCCAACTCGGCTACACCTTC	CAWSVRQGQLGYTF
TRBV7-2	-	-	TRBJ1-3	TGTGCCAGCAGCTTAGTCGTCACCCAGAACACCATATATTTT	CASSLVVTQNTIYF
TRBV7-2	-	-	TRBJ1-2	TGTGCCAGCAGCTTAGGGTTTCTAGCTAACTATGGCTACACCTTC	CASSLGFLANYGYTF
TRBV7-2	-	TRBD2	TRBJ2-1	TGCGCCAGCAGCCAAGCGGGGGGCAGATTGAACAATGAGCAGTTCTTC	CASSQAGGRLNNEQFF
TRBV7-2	-	-	TRBJ1-1	TGTGCCAGCAGCGCATACCTGGGAGTCGGAACTTTCTTT	CASSAYLGVGTFF
TRBV15	-	TRBD1	TRBJ2-7	TGTGCCACCAGCAGAGATCGGGACAGGGGGGTGCGCCACTTTTTC	CATSRDRDRGVRHFF
TRBV27	few	-	TRBJ2-7	TGTGCCAGCAGGAGCAGACAGAACCCATACGAGCAGTACTTC	CASRSRQNPYEQYF
TRBV27	-	-	TRBJ1-6	TGTGCCAGCAGTCCCTACTCCTCAGGGAGGGATTCACCCCTCCACTTT	CASSPYSSGRDSPLHF
TRBV7-9	-	-	TRBJ2-7	TGTGCCAGCAGCCCCGAGCGGGAGCAGTACTTC	CASSPEREQYF
TRBV20-1	-	-	TRBJ1-5	TGCAGTGCGGGAGGGCTTAGCAATCAGCCCCAGCATTTT	CSAGGLSNQPQHF
TRBV24-1	-	TRBD1	TRBJ1-1	TGTGCCACCAGTGATCCCCGACAGGGGGACCGAGCTTTCTTT	CATSDPRQGDRAFF
TRBV15	few	-	TRBJ2-5	TGTGCCACCAGCAGAGCCCTGGGTCTTGGGGAGACCCAGTACTTC	CATSRALGLGETQYF
TRBV28	-	-	TRBJ1-3	TGTGCCAGCAGCCGCGGGGCCTCTGGAAACACCATATATTTT	CASSRGASGNTIYF
TRBV7-9	-	TRBD1	TRBJ1-2	TGTGCCAGCAGCTCTATCCCCCCAGCACAGGGGTACACCTTC	CASSSIPPAQGYTF
TRBV30	-	-	TRBJ1-1	TGTGCCTGGAGTGCAGGTGGGGGGAGGGGTTGGTACACTGAAGCTTTCTTT	CAWSAGGGRGWYTEAFF
TRBV20-1	-	-	TRBJ2-1	TGCAGTGCTAGGGAGATGGACAAGGGTAGCTACAATGAGCAGTTCTTC	CSAREMDKGSYNEQFF
TRBV30	-	-	TRBJ1-1	TGTGCCTGGAGTGTCAGCAGGACACCGCCGAACACTGAAGCTTTCTTT	CAWSVSRTPPNTEAFF
TRBV10-3	-	TRBD2	TRBJ2-1	TGTGCCACCCCCCAGCCCGGCGGGAGCTACAATGAGCAGTTCTTC	CATPQPGGSYNEQFF
TRBV20-1	-	TRBD2	TRBJ2-1	TGCAGTGCTAGAGTACTTATGGGAGGGAGCAGTGAGCAGTTCTTC	CSARVLMGGSSEQFF
TRBV19	-	-	TRBJ2-4	TGTGCCAGTAGTATTCCCCCGGACGTTCAGTACTTC	CASSIPPDVQYF
TRBV11-2	-	TRBD1	TRBJ1-1	TGTGCCAGCAGCTTAGACCATGGGACAGGGCGAGCTTTCTTT	CASSLDHGTGRAFF
TRBV6-2/TRBV6-3	-	-	TRBJ1-5	TGTGCCAGCAGTTACGCAGGGGTCAACAATCAGCCCCAGCATTTT	CASSYAGVNNQPQHF
TRBV20-1	-	-	TRBJ2-7	TGCAGTGCGCGGACAGTTCACGATGGCGAGCAGTACTTC	CSARTVHDGEQYF
TRBV7-8	-	TRBD2	TRBJ2-5	TGTGCCAGCAGCCAACGGCTAGCGGGAGGATCAGAGACCCAGTACTTC	CASSQRLAGGSETQYF
TRBV6-1	-	TRBD1	TRBJ1-1	TGTGCCAGCAGTAACGACAGGGGGTATCGCACTGAAGCTTTCTTT	CASSNDRGYRTEAFF
TRBV7-9	few	-	TRBJ1-6	TGTGCCAGCAGCCCGCACCGAGGGGGCTATAATTCACCCCTCCACTTT	CASSPHRGGYNSPLHF
TRBV19	-	-	TRBJ1-5	TGTGCCAGTAGTGGGACTTCGGACAATCAGCCCCAGCATTTT	CASSGTSDNQPQHF